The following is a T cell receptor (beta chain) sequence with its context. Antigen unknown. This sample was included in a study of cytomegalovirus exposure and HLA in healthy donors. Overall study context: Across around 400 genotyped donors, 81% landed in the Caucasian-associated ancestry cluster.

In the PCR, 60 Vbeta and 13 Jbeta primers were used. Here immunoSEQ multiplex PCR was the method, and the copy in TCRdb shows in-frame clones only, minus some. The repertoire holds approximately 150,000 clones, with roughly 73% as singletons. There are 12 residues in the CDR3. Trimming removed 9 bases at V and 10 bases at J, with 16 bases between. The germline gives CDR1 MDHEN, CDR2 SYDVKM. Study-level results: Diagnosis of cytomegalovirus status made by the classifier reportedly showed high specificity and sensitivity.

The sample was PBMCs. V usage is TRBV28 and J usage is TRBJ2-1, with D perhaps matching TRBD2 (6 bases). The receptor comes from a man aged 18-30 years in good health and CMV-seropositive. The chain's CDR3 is CASLRGRGEQFF. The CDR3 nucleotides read TGTGCCAGTTTGCGCGGACGGGGGGAGCAGTTCTTC.